This T cell receptor (beta chain) was found in a study of blood T cell repertoires in COVID-19. Across the whole study: T cells, B-cell-depleted T cells, or PBMCs supplied cDNA or gDNA.

Original processing methods: Estimation of nucleated cell counts relied on the amplification of reference gene primers. The method was immunoSEQ multiplex PCR; TCRdb's version includes in-frame clones alone and lacks a portion of them. V, J and clone size are those of that table, while D and trimming were read from the DNA. The repertoire has about 200,000 clones, roughly nine tenths of them found once; the top ten carry about 2.2%. V was pared by 1 base and J by 4 bases, with 11 bases between. This CDR3 spans 14 amino acids. Germline V lookup: CDR1 SGHRS, CDR2 YFSETQ. This TCR was sampled from a woman aged 45 to 65 with acute or convalescent COVID-19. V is TRBV5-1 and J is TRBJ1-1; D not certain. The sample was peripheral blood. The CDR3, as DNA: TGCGCCAGCAGCTTGTCGACGAGGGCCACTGAAGCTTTCTTT. Translation gives CASSLSTRATEAFF.